A selection of T cell receptor beta chains follows, all from one sample in a study of T cells in Graves' hyperthyroidism and ophthalmopathy. TCRdb fed the multiplex PCR reads into MiXCR, producing one record per CDR3 protein. The data show 400,000 to 550,000 distinct CDR3 sequences, over 13% seen once. Sequencing used blood. The receptors originated from a woman younger than 35 with Graves' hyperthyroidism. CDR3s include the opening cysteine and the closing phenylalanine or tryptophan. The D gene is left open where the match is weak. Only some rows state a clone size, as once, few, many or a class for expanded clones.

>-|TRBJ2-5|many|TRBV9
TGTGCCAGCAGCAGACCCCCTGGGGGCGTTGAGACCCAGTACTTC
CASSRPPGGVETQYF
>-|TRBJ2-3|many|TRBV6-2/TRBV6-3
TGTGCCAGCAGTTACTCGACCGGGACATCCCTCACAGATACGCAGTATTTT
CASSYSTGTSLTDTQYF
>-|TRBJ2-1|-|TRBV19
TGTGCCAGTAGCCTCAGACTAGTCGATGAGCAGTTCTTC
CASSLRLVDEQFF
>-|TRBJ1-2|-|TRBV11-2
TGTGCCAGCAGCTTCGGTACAGGGAGGGGCGGCTATGGCTACACCTTC
CASSFGTGRGGYGYTF
>-|TRBJ2-1|few|TRBV29-1
TGCAGCGTTTCCACAGGGACGACTTGGTCCTACAATGAGCAGTTCTTC
CSVSTGTTWSYNEQFF
>TRBD1|TRBJ1-2|few|TRBV30
TGTGCCTGGAGTACAGGGGATAACTATGGCTACACCTTC
CAWSTGDNYGYTF
>-|TRBJ1-1|-|TRBV25-1
TGTGCCAGCAGTTCCAGGTTAAAGAACACTGAAGCTTTCTTT
CASSSRLKNTEAFF
>-|TRBJ1-5|-|TRBV20-1
TGCAGTGCCCCCAGGGAGGGTAGCAATCAGCCCCAGCATTTT
CSAPREGSNQPQHF
>-|TRBJ1-5|many|TRBV12-3/TRBV12-4
TGTGCCAGCGGCCGCACGGAGGATCGGCAGCCCCAGCATTTT
CASGRTEDRQPQHF
>-|TRBJ2-4|-|TRBV3-1
TGTGCCAGCAGCCAGAGGAAAGGTGGAAACATTCAGTACTTC
CASSQRKGGNIQYF
>TRBD2|TRBJ2-1|many|TRBV20-1
TGCAGTAATAGCGGGAGTACCTACAATGAGCAGTTCTTC
CSNSGSTYNEQFF
>-|TRBJ2-3|many|TRBV2
TGTGCCAGCAGTGAAAGGTGGAGCGTCCCAGATACGCAGTATTTT
CASSERWSVPDTQYF
>TRBD1|TRBJ1-1|-|TRBV5-6
TGTGCCAGCAGCAATAAACAGGGGGCGAGGACTGAAGCTTTCTTT
CASSNKQGARTEAFF
>-|TRBJ2-3|-|TRBV20-1
TGCAGTGCTAGAGCCACTAGGTTAACAGATACGCAGTATTTT
CSARATRLTDTQYF
>-|TRBJ1-2|many|TRBV19
TGTGCCAGTAGTATGCGGGGGCTCTATGGCTACACCTTC
CASSMRGLYGYTF
>-|TRBJ2-2|many|TRBV25-1
TGTGCCAGCAGTGAAGAGGGGATAGCGACGAACACCGGGGAGCTGTTTTTT
CASSEEGIATNTGELFF
>-|TRBJ2-2|many|TRBV3-1
TGTGCCAGCAGCCAAGTGGCGGGAACCGGGGAGCTGTTTTTT
CASSQVAGTGELFF
>-|TRBJ2-1|many|TRBV28
TGTGCCAGCACCCGAATGAGGGGGGCCTACAATGAGCAGTTCTTC
CASTRMRGAYNEQFF
>-|TRBJ2-1|many|TRBV11-2
TGTGCCAGCAGCTCCGACCTACTGGGGAGTTTTAATGAGCAGTTCTTC
CASSSDLLGSFNEQFF
>-|TRBJ2-3|few|TRBV29-1
TGCAGCGTTGTCCTTGGGGATACGCAGTATTTT
CSVVLGDTQYF
>-|TRBJ1-5|many|TRBV20-1
TGCAGTGCTCAAACTATACGGGAGGCTAATCAGCCCCAGCATTTT
CSAQTIREANQPQHF
>TRBD2|TRBJ2-7|many|TRBV2
TGTGCCAGCGGGGGGGGGGAGCAGTACTTC
CASGGGEQYF
>TRBD1|TRBJ2-1|-|TRBV20-1
TGCAGTGCGGCGGCGGTTACAGGGGGTGTGGGTGAGCAGTTCTTC
CSAAAVTGGVGEQFF
>TRBD2|TRBJ2-1|many|TRBV29-1
TGCAGCGTTGGCCTAGCGGGCCCCTACAATGAGCAGTTCTTC
CSVGLAGPYNEQFF
>-|TRBJ2-2|few|TRBV6-1
TGTGCCAGCAGTGAGGAGGGCCTTTTCACCGGGGAGCTGTTTTTT
CASSEEGLFTGELFF
>-|TRBJ2-1|few|TRBV29-1
TGCAGCGTCCCTAGGTACTACAATGAGCAGTTCTTC
CSVPRYYNEQFF
>-|TRBJ2-2|-|TRBV5-1
TGCGCCAGCAGCCCAGGGACGTATTCAAACACCGGGGAGCTGTTTTTT
CASSPGTYSNTGELFF
>-|TRBJ2-7|-|TRBV25-1
TGTGCCAGCATCGCATCAGGGTCCTACGAGCAGTACTTC
CASIASGSYEQYF
>TRBD2|TRBJ2-5|many|TRBV6-1
TGTGCCAGCAGTGAAAGGCCCTTGCGGGAGGTTGGGGAGACCCAGTACTTC
CASSERPLREVGETQYF
>-|TRBJ1-1|-|TRBV15
TGTACCACCAGCAGAGATGGGGGAGTGGCTTTCTTT
CTTSRDGGVAFF
>-|TRBJ1-4|many|TRBV30
TGTGCCTGGAGTCGACAGGCTACTAATGAAAAACTGTTTTTT
CAWSRQATNEKLFF
>-|TRBJ1-5|few|TRBV30
TGTGCCTGGAGCCCGGCAGGGATCAATCAGCCCCAGCATTTT
CAWSPAGINQPQHF
>-|TRBJ2-1|many|TRBV29-1
TGCAGCGTTGTGGTATGGGGGGACAATGAGCAGTTCTTC
CSVVVWGDNEQFF
>-|TRBJ1-1|-|TRBV4-1
TGCGCCAGCAGCCAAATCCCTTTTAACACTGAAGCTTTCTTT
CASSQIPFNTEAFF
>-|TRBJ2-6|many|TRBV5-1
TGCGCCAGCAGCGCACGGAAAACTGGGGCCAACGTCCTGACTTTC
CASSARKTGANVLTF
>-|TRBJ1-2|many|TRBV5-5
TGTGCCAGCAGCTCGACAGTTAACTATGGCTACACCTTC
CASSSTVNYGYTF
>-|TRBJ1-2|many|TRBV2
TGTGCCAGCAGTGAAGTCTTCAAAAACTATGGCTACACCTTC
CASSEVFKNYGYTF
>-|TRBJ1-1|many|TRBV30
TGTGCCTGGAGTGTAGAGGTTGGGACTGAAGCTTTCTTT
CAWSVEVGTEAFF
>TRBD2|TRBJ2-7|-|TRBV20-1
TGCAGTGCTAGAGATTTTCTAGCGGGAGCATCCTACGAGCAGTACTTC
CSARDFLAGASYEQYF
>TRBD1|TRBJ2-7|-|TRBV6-2/TRBV6-3
TGTGCCAGCTCCCGACTTGGGACAGGGGGCTACGAGCAGTACTTC
CASSRLGTGGYEQYF